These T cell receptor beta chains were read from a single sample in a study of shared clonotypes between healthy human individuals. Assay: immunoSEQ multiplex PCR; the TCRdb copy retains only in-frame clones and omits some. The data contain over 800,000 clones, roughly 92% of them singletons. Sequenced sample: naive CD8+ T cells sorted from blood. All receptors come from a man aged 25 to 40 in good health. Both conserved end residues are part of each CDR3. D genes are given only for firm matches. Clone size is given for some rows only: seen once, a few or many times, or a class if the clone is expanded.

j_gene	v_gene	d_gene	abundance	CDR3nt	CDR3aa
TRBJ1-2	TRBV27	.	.	TGTGCCAGCAGCGAACTCGGGGGGAGGGGAGGCTATGGCTACACCTTC	CASSELGGRGGYGYTF
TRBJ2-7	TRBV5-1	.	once	TGCGCCAGCAGCACAACAGGGAGGCCTTACTACGAGCAGTACTTC	CASSTTGRPYYEQYF
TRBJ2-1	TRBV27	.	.	TGTGCCAGCAGTTTTGGGGGGACGGGGGCGGAGCAGTTCTTC	CASSFGGTGAEQFF
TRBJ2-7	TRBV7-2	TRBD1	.	TGTGCCAGCAGCTTCCGGGACAGGGGTGTGGAGCAGTACTTC	CASSFRDRGVEQYF
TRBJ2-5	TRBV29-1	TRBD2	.	TGCAGCGTTGAACCCCAGGGGACTAGCAGAGAAGAGACCCAGTACTTC	CSVEPQGTSREETQYF
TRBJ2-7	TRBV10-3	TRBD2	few	TGTGCCATCAGGCTAGCGGGAGGTACCTACGAGCAGTACTTC	CAIRLAGGTYEQYF
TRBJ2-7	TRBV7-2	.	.	TGTGCCAGCAGCTTGGGGTTTTACGAGCAGTACTTC	CASSLGFYEQYF
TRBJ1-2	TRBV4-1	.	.	TGCGCCAGCAGCCCGACAGCAGGGGACTATGGCTACACCTTC	CASSPTAGDYGYTF
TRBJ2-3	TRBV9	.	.	TGTGCCAGCAGAGGGAGACTACTCCTACGAGGTACGCAGTATTTT	CASRGRLLLRGTQYF
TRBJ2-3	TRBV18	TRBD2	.	TGTGCCAGCTCGCCGGGACTAGCCTTTAGCACAGATACGCAGTATTTT	CASSPGLAFSTDTQYF
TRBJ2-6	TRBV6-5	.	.	TGTGCCAGCAGTTATAGGGGGGCAGGGGCCAACGTCCTGACTTTC	CASSYRGAGANVLTF
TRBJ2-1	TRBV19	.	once	TGTGCCAGTAGTTGGGGGGGCGGGAGCTCCTACAATGAGCAGTTCTTC	CASSWGGGSSYNEQFF
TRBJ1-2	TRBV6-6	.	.	TGTGCCAGCAGTGACTCGGCGGGCTATGGCTACACCTTC	CASSDSAGYGYTF
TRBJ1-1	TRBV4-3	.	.	TGCGCCAGCAGCCGGACCCCCAAGGGGAACACTGAAGCTTTCTTT	CASSRTPKGNTEAFF
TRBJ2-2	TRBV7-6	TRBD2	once	TGTGCCAGCAGCTTAGCGGGCCTAGCGGGGAACACCGGGGAGCTGTTTTTT	CASSLAGLAGNTGELFF
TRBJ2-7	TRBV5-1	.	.	TGCGCCAGCAGCTTGGTAACTGAGCGGGAGCAGTACTTC	CASSLVTEREQYF
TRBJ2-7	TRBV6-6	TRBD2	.	TGTGCCAGCAGTTACTCTAGCGGGAGGGTCTACGAGCAGTACTTC	CASSYSSGRVYEQYF
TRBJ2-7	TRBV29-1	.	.	TGCAGCGCCCAAGGGGAACCTACCTACGAGCAGTACTTC	CSAQGEPTYEQYF
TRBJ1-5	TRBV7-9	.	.	TGTGCCAGCAGCTCCGGTGGTAATCAGCCCCAGCATTTT	CASSSGGNQPQHF
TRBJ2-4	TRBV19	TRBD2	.	TGTGCCAGTAGGAGCCCTTGGGAGGGAAACATTCAGTACTTC	CASRSPWEGNIQYF
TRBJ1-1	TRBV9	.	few	TGTGCCAGCAGCGTAGGAGGGGACACTGAAGCTTTCTTT	CASSVGGDTEAFF
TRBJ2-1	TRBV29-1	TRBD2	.	TGCAGCGTTGCCGGGACTAGCGGGCAAAGCTCCTACAATGAGCAGTTCTTC	CSVAGTSGQSSYNEQFF
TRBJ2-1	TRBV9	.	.	TGTGCCAGCACCCCGGGCCTTACCTCCCTCAATGAGCAGTTCTTC	CASTPGLTSLNEQFF
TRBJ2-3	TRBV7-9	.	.	TGTGCCAGCAGTCACCCAGCGCGCACAGATACGCAGTATTTT	CASSHPARTDTQYF
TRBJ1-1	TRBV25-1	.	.	TGTGCCACCCAAAGATACGGACACACTGAAGCTTTCTTT	CATQRYGHTEAFF
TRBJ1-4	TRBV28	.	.	TGTGCCAGCAGTAGTAATGAAAAACTGTTTTTT	CASSSNEKLFF
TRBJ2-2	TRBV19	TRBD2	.	TGTGCCAGTTCTACTCTAGCGGGGAACGGGGAGCTGTTTTTT	CASSTLAGNGELFF
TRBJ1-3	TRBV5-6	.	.	TGTGCCAGCAGCTTGCTTCAGGGCCTCGATGGAAACACCATATATTTT	CASSLLQGLDGNTIYF
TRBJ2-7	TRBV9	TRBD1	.	TGTGCCAGCAGCCAGGGACAGCAAGAGCAGTACTTC	CASSQGQQEQYF
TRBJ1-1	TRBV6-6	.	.	TGTGCCAGCGGTTATAGTACGGCGAACACTGAAGCTTTCTTT	CASGYSTANTEAFF
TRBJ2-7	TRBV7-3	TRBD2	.	TGTGCCAGCAGCTCGGGACTAGTTAATGTCTACGAGCAGTACTTC	CASSSGLVNVYEQYF
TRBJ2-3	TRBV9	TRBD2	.	TGTGCCAGCAGCGCCGGACTAGCGGGAGGGCCGGTGTCAGATACGCAGTATTTT	CASSAGLAGGPVSDTQYF
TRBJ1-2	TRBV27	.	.	TGTGCCAGCAGTCCATCAGGGCCCTTCTATGGCTACACCTTC	CASSPSGPFYGYTF
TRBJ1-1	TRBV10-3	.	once	TGTGCCAGCGGGACCAACACTGAAGCTTTCTTT	CASGTNTEAFF
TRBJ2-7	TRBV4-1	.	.	TGCGCCAGCAGCCAAGATTCGGCGGTGACCTACGAGCAGTACTTC	CASSQDSAVTYEQYF
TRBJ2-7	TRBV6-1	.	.	TGTGCCAGCAGTGAGGAAACAGTTGTCTACGAGCAGTACTTC	CASSEETVVYEQYF
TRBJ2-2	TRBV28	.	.	TGTGCCAGCAGTTTATTTGCAGGGAGGATACCCGGGGAGCTGTTTTTT	CASSLFAGRIPGELFF
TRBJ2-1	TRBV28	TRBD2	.	TGTGCCAGCAGGCTCACGCCCGGGACTAGCGGGTTTGGTGAGCAGTTCTTC	CASRLTPGTSGFGEQFF
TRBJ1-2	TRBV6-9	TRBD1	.	TGTGCCAGCAGTCCACAGGGGGGCCGAGAAGGCTACACCTTC	CASSPQGGREGYTF
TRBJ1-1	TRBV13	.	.	TGTGCCAGCAGCGAGGGTGGCCCTGAAGCTTTCTTT	CASSEGGPEAFF